The present T cell receptor (beta chain) was sequenced within a study of T cells in Graves' hyperthyroidism and ophthalmopathy. General observations from the study: For ophthalmopathy, model prediction preceded onset by a median about six months. Most thyroid-expanded clonotypes above 0.001 were also found in blood.

Amplified regions were TCR beta CDR3 sequences from RNA transcripts. A first-round RT-PCR of the TCR CDR3 used the HTBI primer set. MiXCR, applied by TCRdb to the multiplex PCR reads, yields one record per CDR3 protein. The sample consists of around 580,000 distinct CDR3 sequences, roughly 46% of them appearing once. The study enrolled patients aged 18 to 65 with newly diagnosed hyperthyroidism of under 2 months' duration. In making diagnoses, clinical symptoms, serum thyroxine and TRAb, thyroid ultrasound and orbital computed tomography were all used. As to this clonotype: The antigen is not known.

This CDR3 is built from 15 residues. V dropped 3 bases and J dropped 5 bases, with 16 bases sitting between them. The V gene is TRBV12-3 or TRBV12-4, the J gene TRBJ2-5; weak D call: TRBD1 (6 bases). Specimen: peripheral blood or thyroid tissue (not recorded which). The TCR comes from a woman under 30 with Graves' hyperthyroidism. The chain's CDR3 is CASSFRRGVDETQYF. The CDR3 DNA reads TGTGCCAGCAGTTTCCGCAGGGGCGTGGATGAGACCCAGTACTTC.